The present TCR beta chain was sequenced within a study of vaccination effects on CD4 cells after COVID-19 (dated by TCRdb to 2021 to 2024). In the study overall: Each participant received two doses of an mRNA SARS-CoV-2 vaccine, either BNT162b2 or mRNA-1273. In a couple of convalescent patients, pre-vaccine samples were collected 16 days and one week ahead of the first dose, 142 and 148 days after COVID-19 diagnosis. SARS-CoV-2 spike-specific CD4+ TCR repertoires were compared before and after mRNA vaccination in COVID-19 convalescent patients and in infection-naive vaccine recipients. A total of nine to ten COVID-19 convalescent patients and several SARS-CoV-2-naive healthy vaccine recipients were included in the full study. The Oncomine TCR Beta short-read assay on an Illumina iSeq 100 was used to sequence cultures from other donors in the study. The full study reports these points: At late post-vaccination timepoints, both infection-induced and vaccine-induced clones showed marked clonal contraction, consistent with waning T cell responses. Limitations of the study were the small number of convalescent patients and the absence of early post-infection timepoints. For convalescent patients, new clones induced by the vaccine made up most of the post-vaccine spike-reactive repertoire, and these new clones were largely distinct from the clones induced by infection.

Library construction relied on the immunoSEQ multiplex PCR assay. DNA from the cultured, isolated CD4+ T cells was subjected to TCR beta CDR3 sequencing. The study's processing was this. The analysis removed non-productive TCR sequences, trimmed reads to the CDR3 region, and retained only CDR3s that were 7 or more amino acids long. Antigen-specific clonotypes were identified with the MANAFEST web app by comparing expansion in peptide wells against reference cultures. To be called positive, a clone needed expansion at FDR<0.05 compared with the reference and with all other wells, an odds ratio greater than 5, and a frequency greater than 0.1% in two replicate wells. Cross-reactive clonotypes were defined as significantly expanded in SARS-CoV-2 spike wells and in at least one common cold coronavirus spike condition. CDR3 similarity was assessed by Levenshtein distance with the stringdist R package, and unrooted trees were built with ape in R 3.6.1. TCRdb obtained this table from immuneACCESS and retained in-frame rearrangements with V and J assigned. These tables miss some clones; where compared with another copy, unresolved V genes account for less than half of the shortfall, and the remainder is unexplained. Clonal size and the V and J genes are those of that table, whereas D and trimming came from the DNA. The sample includes roughly 30,000 clones, with 65% to 75% observed a single time. Less than 35% of the sample belongs to the ten largest clones.

The V end gives up 4 bases and the J end 8 bases, leaving 14 bases in the junction not matched to a gene. The germline V gene encodes CDR1 MGHRA and CDR2 YSYEKL. The cysteine opens and the phenylalanine closes a CDR3 of 18 amino acids. The read is trimmed to its CDR3 DNA, 54 bases read in frame from base 1. To identify antigen-specific CD4+ T cell clonotypes by their expansion, the ViraFEST assay first stimulated PBMC with viral peptide pools and then applied TCR sequencing. After more than 9 days of culture, CD4+ T cells were isolated with the EasySep CD4+ T cell isolation kit. PCR-confirmed SARS-CoV-2 infection had occurred in convalescent patients between March and December 2020, before the Alpha, Beta and Delta variants emerged in the United States. Over 1.5 million PBMC per well were cultured with 9 to 10 ug/ml peptides in IMDM containing 5% human AB serum, about 9 IU/ml IL-2 and gentamicin. On days 3 and 7, half of the culture medium was replaced with fresh IL-2-containing medium. Unless noted otherwise, every peptide stimulation condition was grown in triplicate wells. Using Ficoll-Paque Plus gradient centrifugation, PBMC were separated from whole blood and then either used fresh or cryopreserved at -140C. The QIAamp micro DNA kit was used to extract genomic DNA from the cultured CD4+ T cells.

As for this clone: The clone's antigen remains unknown. Qualities for individual bases were not recorded, and no much larger clone is one base off.

The material was CD4+ T cells from PBMCs cultured with a peptide pool, obtained before COVID-19 vaccination. This TCR was recovered from a human donor who had a prior SARS-CoV-2 infection. The V and J genes are TRBV4-1 and TRBJ2-1, with TRBD2 identical over 13 junction bases. CDR3 protein: CASSLTILSLAGGDEQFF. The sequenced DNA is TGCGCCAGCAGCCTAACCATTCTTTCACTAGCGGGAGGGGATGAGCAGTTCTTC.